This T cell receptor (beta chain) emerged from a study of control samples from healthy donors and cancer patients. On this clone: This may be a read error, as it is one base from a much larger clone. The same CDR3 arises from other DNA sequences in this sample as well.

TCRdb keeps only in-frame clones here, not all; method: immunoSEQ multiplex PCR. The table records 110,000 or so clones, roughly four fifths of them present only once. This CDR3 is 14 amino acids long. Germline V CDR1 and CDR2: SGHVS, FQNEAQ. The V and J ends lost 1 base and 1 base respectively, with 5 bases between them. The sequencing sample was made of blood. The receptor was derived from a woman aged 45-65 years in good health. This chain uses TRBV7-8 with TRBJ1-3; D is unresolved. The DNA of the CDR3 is TGTGCCAGCAGCTTAGGGATTTCTGGAAACACCATATATTTT. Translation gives CASSLGISGNTIYF.